The next 32 T cell receptor beta chains were all read from a single sample in a study of regulatory T cells in long-lasting Graves disease. This sample's time point: newly diagnosed GD, antithyroid drugs for less than 3 months. PBMC-extracted RNA yielded the TCR library. Arm-PCR of CDR3 regions and iRepertoire HTBI primers were the basis on which TCR beta libraries were built. TCRdb used MiXCR to reprocess the multiplex PCR reads, holding one entry per CDR3 protein. The profile shows 500,000 to 700,000 distinct CDR3 sequences, roughly 15% of them singletons. Another study also made use of these data, one on T cells in Graves' hyperthyroidism and ophthalmopathy.

The sample in question was peripheral blood mononuclear cells (PBMCs), obtained at new diagnosis, from a patient treated with antithyroid drugs. All receptors derive from a woman in her 30s with Graves disease.

This clonotype was recorded a few times. The chain uses TRBV18 and TRBJ2-1, with 9 positions matching TRBD2. After removal of 1 base from V and 9 bases from J, the junction contained 7 bases not matched to a gene. CDR3 length equals 15 residues. CDR1 and CDR2 from the germline V gene are KGHSH and LQKENI. Written as DNA, the CDR3 is TGTGCCAGCTCACCACAGGGCGGGAGGGGAAGTGAGCAGTTCTTC. Residues: CASSPQGGRGSEQFF.

This clonotype was observed a few times. The chain recombines TRBV20-1 with TRBJ2-3, with D possibly being TRBD1 or TRBD2 (6 bases each). Trimming stripped 3 bases from V and 2 bases from J, with 27 bases between. The CDR3 extends over 19 amino acids. Germline V CDR1 and CDR2: DFQATT, SNEGSKA (reference sequence). The CDR3 DNA is TGCAGTGCTAGGGGGAGACTAGGAGTTTACGTGGGACACACAGATACGCAGTATTTT. Residues: CSARGRLGVYVGHTDTQYF.

On this clonotype: This clone may be a read error of a much larger clone one base away. The conserved phenylalanine or tryptophan normally closing the CDR3 is absent here, so this likely arose from a read error. This rearrangement joins TRBV2 to TRBJ2-1, with D tentatively TRBD1 or TRBD2 (5 bases each). The DNA matches TRBJ2-5 better at its end, which makes the J call doubtful. The germline CDR1 and CDR2 sequences are SNHLY and FYNNEI. The CDR3 extends over 15 amino acids. The CDR3 DNA reads as TGTGCCAGCAGATTCACGCCGGGACCGGAAGAGACCCAGTACCTC. The encoded protein is CASRFTPGPEETQYL.

This clonotype has at least ten counts. The genes are TRBV24-1 and TRBJ2-1; possible D gene TRBD2, 6 bases. CDR3 length: 15 amino acids. V dropped 2 bases and J dropped 6 bases, with 13 bases sitting between them. CDR1 KGHDR and CDR2 SFDVKD come from the germline V gene. As DNA, the CDR3 is TGTGCCACCAGTGATTCTGGGAGGAACTCCAATGAGCAGTTCTTC. The encoded protein is CATSDSGRNSNEQFF.

This clonotype was observed at least ten times. V is TRBV11-2 and J is TRBJ2-1; TRBD1 might be the D (6 bases). Trimming cost V 2 bases and J 0 bases, with 11 bases left between them. Germline loops: CDR1 SGHAT, CDR2 FQNNGV. The CDR3 covers 16 residues. The CDR3 sequence: CASSLTTGSSYNEQFF. As DNA, the CDR3 is TGTGCCAGCAGCTTAACCACAGGGAGCTCCTACAATGAGCAGTTCTTC. The entire variable domain, with the rest obtained from reference TRBV11-2 and TRBJ2-1, is as follows: EAGVAQSPRYKIIEKRQSVAFWCNPISGHATLYWYQQILGQGPKLLIQFQNNGVVDDSQLPKDRFSAERLKGVDSTLKIQPAKLEDSAVYLCASSLTTGSSYNEQFFGPGTRLTVL.

The chain recombines TRBV5-1 with TRBJ1-4, with 7 bases that match TRBD1. The germline V gene has CDR1 SGHRS and CDR2 YFSETQ. The CDR3 spans 17 residues. Trimming took 1 base from V and 4 from J; bases not matched to a gene: 10. The CDR3 DNA reads as TGCGCCAGCAGCTTGCTACCACCGGGACAGAATAATGAAAAACTGTTTTTT. Translation: CASSLLPPGQNNEKLFF. Complete variable domain (other parts from reference TRBV5-1 and TRBJ1-4): KAGVTQTPRYLIKTRGQQVTLSCSPISGHRSVSWYQQTPGQGLQFLFEYFSETQRNKGNFPGRFSGRQFSNSRSEMNVSTLELGDSALYLCASSLLPPGQNNEKLFFGSGTQLSVL.

The chain is built from TRBV6-2 or TRBV6-3 and TRBJ2-1; D is perhaps TRBD1 (5 bases). This CDR3 region has 13 residues. Trimming removed 3 bases from V and 8 bases from J, with 11 bases in between. Looked up from germline, CDR1 is MNHEY and CDR2 is SVGEGT. The CDR3 here is CASSYTTVDEQFF. For the CDR3, the DNA is TGTGCCAGCAGTTATACGACAGTGGATGAGCAGTTCTTC.

This clonotype came up many times. The chain is built from TRBV29-1 and TRBJ2-7, with D uncertain. CDR3 length equals 12 residues. The V gene lost 4 bases and the J gene lost 4 bases, with 11 bases spanning the gap. Germline V gene lookup returns CDR1 SQVTM and CDR2 ANQGSEA. The CDR3: CSVAQVPYEQYF. The DNA for the CDR3 is TGCAGCGTTGCCCAGGTCCCTTACGAGCAGTACTTC.

This clonotype was seen at least ten times. This chain connects TRBV12-3 or TRBV12-4 to TRBJ2-1; D gene unclear. V was clipped by 10 bases and J by 7 bases, with 20 bases between them. The CDR3 is 14 amino acids. In DNA form, the CDR3 reads TGTGCCATAATGGGCGGAGACTTTCGAAATGAGCAGTTCTTC. Its translation is CAIMGGDFRNEQFF.

The chain carries TRBV5-6 and TRBJ2-1; D is uncertain. V was clipped by 1 base and J by 10 bases, with 9 bases between them. The CDR3 consists of 12 residues. Germline CDR1 and CDR2: SGHDT and YYEEEE. CDR3 DNA sequence: TGTGCCAGCAGCTTGAGTCTGCGAGAGCAGTTCTTC. As protein: CASSLSLREQFF.

This clonotype was found many times. The chain links TRBV3-1 to TRBJ1-2, with unresolved D. The length of the CDR3 is 15 residues. CDR1 and CDR2 (germline): LGHDT, YNNKEL (reference sequence). V was cut by 5 bases and J by 2 bases, with 15 bases left in between. CDR3 amino acids: CASSTPGVGNYGYTF. The DNA for the CDR3 is TGTGCCAGCAGCACCCCGGGTGTTGGGAACTATGGCTACACCTTC.

The V gene is TRBV7-2, the J gene TRBJ2-7, with 7 bases identical to TRBD1. This CDR3 has 14 residues. J was trimmed by 13 bases and V by 5 bases; bases with no gene match: 17. Germline V gives CDR1 SGHTA, CDR2 FQGNSA. The CDR3 region is CASSPGQTTSSQYF. The CDR3 DNA reads TGTGCCAGCAGCCCGGGACAGACTACGAGCAGCCAATACTTC.

This clonotype has only a few counts. V and J are TRBV7-3 and TRBJ2-5, with TRBD2 identical over 7 bases. CDR3 length: 13 residues. CDR1 SGHTA and CDR2 FQGTGA come from the germline V gene. V lost 5 bases and J lost 5; bases outside the gene matches: 5. The chain's CDR3 is CASSKGGPETQYF. For the CDR3, the DNA is TGTGCCAGCAGCAAGGGAGGGCCGGAGACCCAGTACTTC.

The V and J genes are TRBV28 and TRBJ2-7; D is undetermined. The CDR3 covers 13 residues. With 7 bases removed from V and 2 bases from J, the gap between germline ends came to 12 bases. CDR1 is MDHEN and CDR2 is SYDVKM in the germline V gene. The CDR3 loop reads CASTNGQAYEQYF. The CDR3 coding sequence is TGTGCCAGCACTAATGGGCAGGCCTACGAGCAGTACTTC.

V usage is TRBV9 and J usage is TRBJ2-5, with 8 bases matching TRBD2. Per the germline V gene, CDR1 is SGDLS and CDR2 is YYNGEE. V trimming: 3 bases; J trimming: 5 bases; junction bases outside the gene matches: 12. CDR3 length equals 16 residues. CDR3 coding DNA: TGTGCCAGCAGCGGCCTGGTAGCGGGAAGGTCGGAGACCCAGTACTTC. Encoded protein: CASSGLVAGRSETQYF.

This clonotype showed up many times. This chain joins TRBV3-1 and TRBJ1-6, with D perhaps TRBD1 (6 bases). Trimming took off 0 bases at V and 7 bases at J, with 13 bases between the two ends. The CDR3 has 16 residues. Per germline, CDR1 LGHDT and CDR2 YNNKEL (reference sequence). The DNA for the CDR3 is TGTGCCAGCAGCCAAGATACAGGGCTGGGAAATTCACCCCTCCACTTT. This sequence encodes CASSQDTGLGNSPLHF.

This clonotype appeared a single time. This chain joins TRBV5-6 and TRBJ2-5; tentative D call: TRBD2 (7 bases). The CDR3 loop spans 16 amino acids. Trimming stripped 4 bases from V and 4 bases from J, with 20 bases between. In germline, CDR1 is SGHDT, CDR2 YYEEEE. The CDR3 DNA is TGTGCCAGCAGCGACCCACGGGGGGCGCAGCGAGAGACCCAGTACTTC. Its translation: CASSDPRGAQRETQYF.

This clonotype was picked up a small number of times. The rearrangement uses TRBV5-1 and TRBJ2-7; 11 bases agree with TRBD2. The germline CDR1 and CDR2 sequences are SGHRS and YFSETQ. This CDR3 region has 16 residues. V trimming: 4 bases; J trimming: 2 bases; junction bases outside the gene matches: 8. The CDR3 region is CASSPGLAETPYEQYF. CDR3 nucleotide sequence: TGCGCCAGCAGCCCGGGACTAGCGGAGACTCCCTACGAGCAGTACTTC.

The chain carries TRBV18 and TRBJ2-5, with D unresolved. In germline, CDR1 is KGHSH, CDR2 LQKENI. The V and J ends lost 6 bases and 2 bases respectively, with 10 bases between them. The CDR3 runs to 13 residues. The CDR3: CASSPVMQETQYF. The CDR3 bases are TGTGCCAGCTCCCCCGTTATGCAAGAGACCCAGTACTTC.

Notes on this clonotype: This may be a read error: a much more frequent sequence differs by one nucleotide. This sequence joins TRBV5-5 and TRBJ2-3; tentative D call: TRBD2 (6 bases). Germline V gene lookup returns CDR1 SGHKS and CDR2 YYEKEE (reference sequence). CDR3 length equals 14 residues. CDR3 in amino acids: CVSTLAGNADTQYF. The CDR3 DNA sequence: TGTGTCAGCACCTTGGCGGGGAACGCAGATACGCAGTATTTT.

This clonotype was found a few times. This chain uses TRBV20-1 with TRBJ2-3, with 7 bases aligning to TRBD1. The V and J ends lost 6 bases and 3 bases, in that order; junction bases with no gene match: 12. This CDR3 is 15 amino acids long. CDR1 and CDR2 from the germline V gene are DFQATT and SNEGSKA (reference sequence). The CDR3 coding sequence is TGCAGTGCCCCGACAGGGTTATCCATTACAGATACGCAGTATTTT. It encodes CSAPTGLSITDTQYF.

This chain connects TRBV15 to TRBJ2-1; 13 bases are shared with TRBD2. CDR3 length: 17 residues. The trim removed 7 bases at V and 5 bases at J, leaving 11 bases unmatched. Germline V lookup: CDR1 LNHNV, CDR2 YYDKDF (reference sequence). The CDR3 sequence: CATTGLAGAAGNNEQFF. CDR3 sequence (DNA): TGTGCCACCACCGGACTAGCGGGAGCAGCGGGAAACAATGAGCAGTTCTTC. The full variable domain, its missing parts supplied by reference TRBV15 and TRBJ2-1, is DAMVIQNPRYQVTQFGKPVTLSCSQTLNHNVMYWYQQKSSQAPKLLFHYYDKDFNNEADTPDNFQSRRPNTSFCFLDIRSPGLGDTAMYLCATTGLAGAAGNNEQFFGPGTRLTVL.

J is TRBJ2-5 and V is TRBV4-2, with a tentative D call TRBD2 (5 bases). The V gene lost 0 bases and the J gene lost 1 base, with 15 bases spanning the gap. CDR3 length: 17 residues. Germline CDR1 LGHNA, CDR2 YNFKEQ. CDR3 loop: CASSQDDPGGGQETQYF. Here the CDR3 DNA reads TGTGCCAGCAGCCAAGATGACCCGGGCGGAGGCCAAGAGACCCAGTACTTC.

This clonotype came up a few times. The V call is TRBV7-2, the J call TRBJ1-4; D not resolved. Germline lookup yields CDR1 SGHTA and CDR2 FQGNSA. Trimming took 3 bases from V and 8 from J, leaving 16 bases between them. This CDR3 region has 15 residues. CDR3 sequence: CASSFRSSGQEKLFF. The CDR3 DNA reads TGTGCCAGCAGCTTTAGAAGTAGCGGCCAAGAAAAACTGTTTTTT.

This clonotype occurred many times. The chain has TRBV7-2 and TRBJ2-1, with TRBD2 matching 7 bases. J gave up 4 bases and V 1 base, and 10 bases lay outside the gene matches. The CDR3 totals 17 residues. Germline values: CDR1 SGHTA, CDR2 FQGNSA. CDR3 protein: CASSLEGLAAVYNEQFF. The CDR3 region has the DNA TGTGCCAGCAGCTTAGAGGGGCTAGCGGCCGTATACAATGAGCAGTTCTTC.

This clonotype came up many times. The V gene is TRBV7-9, the J gene TRBJ1-5; 10 nucleotides match TRBD1. After removal of 4 bases from V and 6 bases from J, the junction contained 6 bases not matched to a gene. Per germline, CDR1 SEHNR and CDR2 FQNEAQ (reference sequence). This CDR3 is built from 15 residues. The CDR3 region has the DNA TGTGCCAGCAGCTACGGGACAGGGGATACTCAGCCCCAGCATTTT. Translating it yields CASSYGTGDTQPQHF.

Only a few counts were recorded for this clonotype. The CDR3 DNA follows: TGTGCCAGCACTCAAAAAGGGGACACCTTAAAGGGATACGAGCAGTACTTC. Amino acids: CASTQKGDTLKGYEQYF. The chain is built from TRBV6-1 and TRBJ2-7; TRBD1 might be the D (6 bases). Germline CDR1 reads MNHNS; CDR2 reads SASEGT. CDR3 length equals 17 residues. Trimming cost V 7 bases and J 4 bases, with 26 bases left between them.

There are many counts of this clonotype. The chain links TRBV29-1 to TRBJ2-7; TRBD2 might be the D (5 bases). The V gene lost 1 base and the J gene lost 3 bases, with 13 bases spanning the gap. The germline gives CDR1 SQVTM, CDR2 ANQGSEA. There are 14 residues in the CDR3. Here the CDR3 reads CSVEVRASFYEQYF. The DNA of the CDR3 is TGCAGCGTTGAAGTACGGGCTAGCTTCTACGAGCAGTACTTC.

This clonotype was detected ten times or more. The rearrangement uses TRBV12-3 or TRBV12-4 and TRBJ2-7, with TRBD2 identical over 8 bases. V gave up 2 bases and J gave up 7 bases; unmatched junction bases: 10. The CDR3 runs 15 residues. The CDR3 nucleotides read TGTGCCAGCAGTTTAAGAAGCGGGAGAGCCGGGGAGCAGTACTTC. Amino acid sequence: CASSLRSGRAGEQYF.

This sequence joins TRBV27 and TRBJ2-6, with TRBD2 as a possible D gene (5 bases). The CDR3 is 17 residues long. Germline V gene sequence: CDR1 MNHEY, CDR2 SMNVEV (reference sequence). V was cut by 6 bases and J by 0 bases, with 15 bases left in between. CDR3 in DNA: TGTGCCAGCAGCCCTCGGGGTTTTAGCTCTGGGGCCAACGTCCTGACTTTC. This codes for CASSPRGFSSGANVLTF.

This clonotype appeared a few times. The chain couples TRBV19 to TRBJ2-2; D not certain. Trimming took 3 bases from V and 1 from J, leaving 12 bases between them. This CDR3 region has 16 residues. CDR1 and CDR2 (germline): LNHDA, SQIVND (reference sequence). The chain's CDR3 is CASSMVGLLNTGELFF. Written as DNA, the CDR3 is TGTGCCAGTAGTATGGTCGGGCTCCTGAACACCGGGGAGCTGTTTTTT. Based on the CDR3 plus reference TRBV19 and TRBJ2-2, the full variable domain is DGGITQSPKYLFRKEGQNVTLSCEQNLNHDAMYWYRQDPGQGLRLIYYSQIVNDFQKGDIAEGYSVSREKKESFPLTVTSAQKNPTAFYLCASSMVGLLNTGELFFGEGSRLTVL.

This clonotype came up many times. In DNA, the CDR3 is TGTGCCAGCAGCCCAATAACGGACAGGACCCCCTACGAGCAGTACTTC. Protein sequence: CASSPITDRTPYEQYF. This chain joins TRBV11-2 and TRBJ2-7; 7 bases agree with TRBD1. This CDR3 region has 16 residues. V shed 5 bases, J shed 2 bases, and the junction held 12 bases outside the gene matches. CDR1 and CDR2 from the germline V gene are SGHAT and FQNNGV.